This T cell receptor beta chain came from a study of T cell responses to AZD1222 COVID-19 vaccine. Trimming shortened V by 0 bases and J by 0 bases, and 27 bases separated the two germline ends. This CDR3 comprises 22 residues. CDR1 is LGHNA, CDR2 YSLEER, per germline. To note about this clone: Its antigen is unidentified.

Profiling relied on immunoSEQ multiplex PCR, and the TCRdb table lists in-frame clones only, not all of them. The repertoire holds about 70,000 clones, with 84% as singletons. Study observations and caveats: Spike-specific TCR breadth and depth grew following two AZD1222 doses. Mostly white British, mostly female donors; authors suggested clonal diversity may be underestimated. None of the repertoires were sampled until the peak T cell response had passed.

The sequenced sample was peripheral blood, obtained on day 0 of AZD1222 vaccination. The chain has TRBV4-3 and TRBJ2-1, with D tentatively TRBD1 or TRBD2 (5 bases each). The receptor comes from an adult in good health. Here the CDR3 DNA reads TGCGCCAGCAGCCAAGACCCCCCAAGGGGATATATTAGCGCGAGCTCCTACAATGAGCAGTTCTTC. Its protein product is CASSQDPPRGYISASSYNEQFF.